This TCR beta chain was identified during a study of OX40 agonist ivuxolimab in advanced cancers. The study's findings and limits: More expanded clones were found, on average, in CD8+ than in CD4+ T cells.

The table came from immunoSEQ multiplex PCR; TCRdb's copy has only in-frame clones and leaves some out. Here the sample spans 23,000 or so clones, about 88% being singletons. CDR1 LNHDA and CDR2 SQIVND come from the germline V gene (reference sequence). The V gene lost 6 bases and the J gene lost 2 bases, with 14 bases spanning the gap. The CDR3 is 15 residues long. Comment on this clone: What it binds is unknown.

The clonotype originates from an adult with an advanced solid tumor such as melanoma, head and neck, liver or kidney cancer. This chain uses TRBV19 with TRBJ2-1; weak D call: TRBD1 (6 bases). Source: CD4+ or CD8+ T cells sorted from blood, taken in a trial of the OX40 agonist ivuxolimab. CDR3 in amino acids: CASSAGTTTYNEQFF. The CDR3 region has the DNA TGTGCCAGTAGCGCCGGGACAACAACCTACAATGAGCAGTTCTTC. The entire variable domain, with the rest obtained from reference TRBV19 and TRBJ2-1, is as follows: DGGITQSPKYLFRKEGQNVTLSCEQNLNHDAMYWYRQDPGQGLRLIYYSQIVNDFQKGDIAEGYSVSREKKESFPLTVTSAQKNPTAFYLCASSAGTTTYNEQFFGPGTRLTVL.